These 10 T cell receptor beta chains originate from one sample sequenced in a study of vaccination effects on CD4 cells after COVID-19 (dated 2022 in TCRdb). To identify antigen-specific CD4+ T cell clonotypes by their expansion, the ViraFEST assay first stimulated PBMC with viral peptide pools and then applied TCR sequencing. After roughly 11 days of culture, CD4+ T cells were isolated with the EasySep CD4+ T cell isolation kit. Each participant received two doses of an mRNA SARS-CoV-2 vaccine, either BNT162b2 or mRNA-1273. Receptors were amplified or captured by the immunoSEQ multiplex PCR assay. TCRdb mirrors the immuneACCESS table, restricted to in-frame sequences. Some clones are absent from its copies; in checked studies, under half trace to an unresolved V gene, and the reason for the others is unknown. The sample table shows tens of thousands of clones, and over 60% are seen once. The top ten clones comprise roughly 8.4% of the sample.

For these TCRs, the target antigens are not known. This specimen was CD4+ T cells from PBMCs cultured with SARS-CoV-2 spike peptides, taken after COVID-19 vaccination. This sample's cell subset or site label indicates: SARS-CoV-2 spike overlapping peptide pool stimulation. These receptors were taken from a human donor who received a COVID-19 vaccine.

This clone was found a few times. This chain connects TRBV19 to TRBJ1-3; no clear D. Trimming removed 0 bases at V and 4 bases at J, with 16 bases between. Germline V gives CDR1 LNHDA, CDR2 SQIVND (reference sequence). The CDR3 has 17 amino acids. The CDR3 nucleotides are TGTGCCAGTAGTATAGACGCCGTTAGGGCTAGGGGAAACACCATATATTTT. Translated: CASSIDAVRARGNTIYF.

V usage is TRBV9 and J usage is TRBJ2-2; TRBD1 or TRBD2 may be the D gene (5 bases each). CDR1 is SGDLS, CDR2 YYNGEE, per germline. The CDR3 length is 15 residues. With 3 bases removed from V and 3 bases from J, the gap between germline ends came to 12 bases. CDR3 region: CASSAGSGYTGELFF. Written as DNA, the CDR3 is TGTGCCAGCAGCGCAGGGTCGGGGTACACCGGGGAGCTGTTTTTT. The complete variable domain, with remaining parts taken from reference TRBV9 and TRBJ2-2, reads DSGVTQTPKHLITATGQRVTLRCSPRSGDLSVYWYQQSLDQGLQFLIQYYNGEERAKGNILERFSAQQFPDLHSELNLSSLELGDSALYFCASSAGSGYTGELFFGEGSRLTVL.

This clone was observed a handful of times. The chain recombines TRBV5-6 with TRBJ1-4, with 8 bases that match TRBD1. This CDR3 is built from 15 residues. Germline-derived CDR1 and CDR2 are SGHDT and YYEEEE. With V trimmed by 1 base and J by 6 bases, 5 bases remained unmatched. CDR3 nucleotides: TGTGCCAGCAGCTTGTCGCCGACAGGGGATGAAAAACTGTTTTTT. Amino acid sequence: CASSLSPTGDEKLFF.

V is TRBV12-5 and J is TRBJ2-1; 8 bases line up with TRBD1. Germline CDR1 LGHNT, CDR2 FRNRAP. CDR3 length: 15 residues. Losses at the gene ends were 3 bases for V and 5 bases for J; bases not matched to a gene: 6. DNA of the CDR3: TGTGCTAGTGGTTTAGACAGGGGCCTAGACAATGAGCAGTTCTTC. This sequence encodes CASGLDRGLDNEQFF.

The chain couples TRBV6-5 to TRBJ2-1; TRBD1 agrees at 11 bases. V shed 8 bases, J shed 4 bases, and the junction held 7 bases outside the gene matches. This CDR3 comprises 15 residues. Germline V CDR1 and CDR2: MNHEY, SVGAGI. The CDR3: CASVPGTGGYNEQFF. As DNA, the CDR3 is TGTGCCAGCGTCCCCGGGACAGGGGGGTACAATGAGCAGTTCTTC.

The V gene is TRBV27, the J gene TRBJ1-1; tentative D call: TRBD1 (5 bases). Trimming stripped 5 bases from V and 3 bases from J, with 13 bases between. The V gene's germline CDR1 is MNHEY and CDR2 SMNVEV (reference sequence). The CDR3 is made up of 14 amino acids. The CDR3: CASSTRRGYTEAFF. In DNA, the CDR3 is TGTGCCAGCAGTACCCGCCGGGGCTACACTGAAGCTTTCTTT.

The chain links TRBV29-1 to TRBJ2-2, with 9 bases aligning to TRBD1. The ends lost 6 bases at V and 5 bases at J; junction bases unmatched: 4. Germline V gives CDR1 SQVTM, CDR2 ANQGSEA. The CDR3 runs to 13 residues. Written as DNA, the CDR3 is TGCAGCGTCACCGGGACAGGGACCGGGGAGCTGTTTTTT. It translates to CSVTGTGTGELFF.

The gene calls are TRBV2 and TRBJ1-3; 10 nucleotides line up with TRBD1. Germline CDR1 reads SNHLY; CDR2 reads FYNNEI. This CDR3 has 14 residues. J lost 7 bases, V lost 4 bases, and 4 bases had no gene match. The CDR3 loop is CASSVTGGGNTIYF. DNA of the CDR3: TGTGCCAGCAGTGTGACAGGGGGCGGGAACACCATATATTTT.

The J gene is TRBJ1-5, the V gene TRBV19; D remains unclear. CDR1 is LNHDA and CDR2 is SQIVND in the germline V gene (reference sequence). V lost 8 bases and J 0 bases, leaving 8 bases between the germline ends. The CDR3 is 13 amino acids. The CDR3 nucleotides read TGTGCCAGTTGGACGGGTAGCAATCAGCCCCAGCATTTT. This gives the protein CASWTGSNQPQHF.

This chain links TRBV19 with TRBJ2-6; the D call may be TRBD1 or TRBD2 (5 bases each). Trimming removed 4 bases at V and 4 bases at J, with 11 bases between. The V gene's germline CDR1 is LNHDA and CDR2 SQIVND (reference sequence). CDR3 size: 15 residues. The CDR3 here is CASSSPGRGANVLTF. The CDR3 coding sequence is TGTGCCAGTAGTAGTCCGGGGCGAGGGGCCAACGTCCTGACTTTC.